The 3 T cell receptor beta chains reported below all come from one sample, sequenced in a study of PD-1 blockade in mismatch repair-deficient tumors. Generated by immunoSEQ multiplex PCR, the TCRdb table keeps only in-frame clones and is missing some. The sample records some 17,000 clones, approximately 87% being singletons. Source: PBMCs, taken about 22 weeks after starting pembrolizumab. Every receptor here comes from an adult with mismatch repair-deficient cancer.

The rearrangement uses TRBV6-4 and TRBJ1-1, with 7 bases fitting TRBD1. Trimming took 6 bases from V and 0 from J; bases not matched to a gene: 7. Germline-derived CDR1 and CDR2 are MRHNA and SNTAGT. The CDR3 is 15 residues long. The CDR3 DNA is TGTGCCAGCAGGAGACAGGGTGAATTGAACACTGAAGCTTTCTTT. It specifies CASRRQGELNTEAFF.

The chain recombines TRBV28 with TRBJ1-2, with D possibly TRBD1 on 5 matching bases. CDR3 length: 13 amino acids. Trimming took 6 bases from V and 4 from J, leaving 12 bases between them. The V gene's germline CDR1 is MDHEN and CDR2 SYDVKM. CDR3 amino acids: CASSRGAFYGYTF. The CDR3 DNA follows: TGTGCCAGCAGCCGCGGGGCGTTCTATGGCTACACCTTC.

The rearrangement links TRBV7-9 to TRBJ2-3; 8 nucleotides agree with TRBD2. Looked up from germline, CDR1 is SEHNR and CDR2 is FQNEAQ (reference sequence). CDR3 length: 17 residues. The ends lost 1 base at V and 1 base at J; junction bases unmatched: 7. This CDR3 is CASSLDQRERGTDTQYF. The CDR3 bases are TGTGCCAGCAGCTTAGACCAGCGGGAGAGGGGCACAGATACGCAGTATTTT.